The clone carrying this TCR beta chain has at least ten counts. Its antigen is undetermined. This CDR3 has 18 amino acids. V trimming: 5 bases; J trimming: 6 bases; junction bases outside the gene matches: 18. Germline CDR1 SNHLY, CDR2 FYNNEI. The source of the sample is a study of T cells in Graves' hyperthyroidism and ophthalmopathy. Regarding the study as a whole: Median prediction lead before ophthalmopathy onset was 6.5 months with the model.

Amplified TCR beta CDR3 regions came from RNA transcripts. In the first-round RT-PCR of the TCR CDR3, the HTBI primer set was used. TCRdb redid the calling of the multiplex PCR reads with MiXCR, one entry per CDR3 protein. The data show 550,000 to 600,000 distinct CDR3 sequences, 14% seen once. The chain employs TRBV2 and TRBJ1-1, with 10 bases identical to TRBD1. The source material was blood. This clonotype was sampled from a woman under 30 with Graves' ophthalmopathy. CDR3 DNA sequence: TGTGCCAGCAGTTCCGTAGTGGTCGGGACAGGGGCAGAGGCTGAAGCTTTCTTT. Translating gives CASSSVVVGTGAEAEAFF.